This T cell receptor beta chain was documented in a study of T cells after yellow fever vaccination. Study information: When fractions had low cell numbers, they were prepared with SMART-Seq v4 Ultra Low Input.

TCRdb re-called the 5' RACE reads through MiXCR, storing one row per CDR3 protein. This table holds a few hundred thousand distinct CDR3 sequences, roughly 17% found once. As to this clonotype: Antigen: not known.

Study-level results: Post-booster repertoires contained most primary-vaccination clones again (96% CD4, approximately 86% CD8). The CD4 compartment and the CD8 compartment contained a small share of clonotypes in common. On re-exposure, the response was weaker but peaked faster, at day 5 versus 15.

Looked up from germline, CDR1 is DFQATT and CDR2 is SNEGSKA (reference sequence). Trimming pared 2 bases from V and 9 bases from J, leaving 16 bases between. The CDR3 length is 13 residues. The material sequenced was PBMCs, taken less than 6 days after the first yellow fever vaccination. The source of this sequence is a young man who received the YFV17D yellow fever vaccine. The rearrangement joins TRBV20-1 to TRBJ1-1; tentatively, D is TRBD1 (5 bases). The CDR3 sequence is CSARKDSTSQAFF. The CDR3 DNA reads TGCAGTGCTAGAAAAGACAGCACTTCTCAAGCTTTCTTT.